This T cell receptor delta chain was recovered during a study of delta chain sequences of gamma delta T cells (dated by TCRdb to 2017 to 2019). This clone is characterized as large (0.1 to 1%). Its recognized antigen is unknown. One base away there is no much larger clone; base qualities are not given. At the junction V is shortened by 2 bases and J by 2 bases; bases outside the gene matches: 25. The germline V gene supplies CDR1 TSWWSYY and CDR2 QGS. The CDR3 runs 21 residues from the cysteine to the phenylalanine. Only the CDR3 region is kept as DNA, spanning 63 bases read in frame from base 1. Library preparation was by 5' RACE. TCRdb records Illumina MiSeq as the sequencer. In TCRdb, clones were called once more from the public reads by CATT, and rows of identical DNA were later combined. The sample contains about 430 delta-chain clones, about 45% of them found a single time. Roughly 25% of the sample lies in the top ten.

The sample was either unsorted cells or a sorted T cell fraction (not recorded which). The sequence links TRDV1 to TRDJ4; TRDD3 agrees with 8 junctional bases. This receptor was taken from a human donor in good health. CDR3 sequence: CALGESHLPLAGGPTGRPLIF. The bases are TGTGCTCTTGGGGAATCTCACCTCCCCTTAGCTGGGGGACCCACCGGGAGACCCCTGATCTTT.